This record covers a single TCR beta chain. The target antigen is unknown. From the reads, TCRdb called clonotypes with MiXCR, one entry per CDR3 protein. This table has 570,000 or so distinct CDR3 sequences, roughly 42% appearing once. This sample was included in a study of T cell repertoires in cytomegalovirus infection. Whole-study context: It was recently identified HLA-C-restricted and well-studied HLA-B-restricted CMV epitopes that the study used. Public TCR beta signature analysis indicated the presence of both CMV infection and matching HLA type.

CDR3 length: 15 amino acids. Germline V gene data show CDR1 as MDHEN and CDR2 as SYDVKM. V was pared by 6 bases and J by 5 bases, with 19 bases between. Study-wide results and caveats: Cumulative frequency of public TCR beta families picked out carriers of CMV plus the relevant HLA. Dominant in the ex vivo response were TCR beta clonotypes restricted by HLA-C and specific for CMV.

This chain connects TRBV28 to TRBJ1-1, with D perhaps TRBD1 (5 bases). The source is a human donor in good health (CMV status not recorded). Some clones in this sample may be carry-over from other donors' samples. Sequenced material: cultured PBMCs, taken from culture after CMV antigen stimulation. DNA for the CDR3: TGTGCCAGCAGCTCCCCCCCAGGCCGGGGGACTGAAGCTTTCTTT. Its translation: CASSSPPGRGTEAFF.